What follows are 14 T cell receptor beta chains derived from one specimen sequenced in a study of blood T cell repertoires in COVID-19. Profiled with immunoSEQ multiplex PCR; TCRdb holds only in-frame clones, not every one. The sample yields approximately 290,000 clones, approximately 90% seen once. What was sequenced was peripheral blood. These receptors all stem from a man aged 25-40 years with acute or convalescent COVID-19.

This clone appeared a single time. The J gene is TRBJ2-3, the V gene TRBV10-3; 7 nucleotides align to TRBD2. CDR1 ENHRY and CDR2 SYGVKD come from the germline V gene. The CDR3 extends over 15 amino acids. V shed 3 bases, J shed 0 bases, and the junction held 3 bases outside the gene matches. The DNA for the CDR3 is TGTGCCATCAGTGAATATAGCGGGAGCACAGATACGCAGTATTTT. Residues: CAISEYSGSTDTQYF.

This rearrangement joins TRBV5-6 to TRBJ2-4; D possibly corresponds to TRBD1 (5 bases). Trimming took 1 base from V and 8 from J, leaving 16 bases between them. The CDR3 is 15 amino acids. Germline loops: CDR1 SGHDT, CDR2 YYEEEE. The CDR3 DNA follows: TGTGCCAGCAGCTTGTTTCCGACAGACATAGACATTCAGTACTTC. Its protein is CASSLFPTDIDIQYF. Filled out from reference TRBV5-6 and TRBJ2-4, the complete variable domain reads DAGVTQSPTHLIKTRGQQVTLRCSPKSGHDTVSWYQQALGQGPQFIFQYYEEEERQRGNFPDRFSGHQFPNYSSELNVNALLLGDSALYLCASSLFPTDIDIQYFGAGTRLSVL.

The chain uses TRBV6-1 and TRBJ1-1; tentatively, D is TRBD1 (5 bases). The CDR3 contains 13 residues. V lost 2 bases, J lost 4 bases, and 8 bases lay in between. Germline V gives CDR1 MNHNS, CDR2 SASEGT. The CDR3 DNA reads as TGTGCCAGCAGTGAATCCAGGGCCACTGAAGCTTTCTTT. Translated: CASSESRATEAFF.

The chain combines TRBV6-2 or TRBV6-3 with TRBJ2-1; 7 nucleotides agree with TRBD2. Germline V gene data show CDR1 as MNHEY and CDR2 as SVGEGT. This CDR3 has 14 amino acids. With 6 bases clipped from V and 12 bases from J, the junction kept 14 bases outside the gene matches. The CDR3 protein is CASSTPGRTAGQFF. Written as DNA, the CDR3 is TGTGCCAGCAGCACCCCCGGGAGGACGGCCGGGCAGTTCTTC.

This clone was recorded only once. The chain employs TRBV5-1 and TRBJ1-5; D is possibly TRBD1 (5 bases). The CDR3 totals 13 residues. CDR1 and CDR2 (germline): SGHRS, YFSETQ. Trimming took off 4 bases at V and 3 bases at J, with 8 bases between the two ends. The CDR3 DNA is TGCGCCAGCAGCAAAGGGGACAATCAGCCCCAGCATTTT. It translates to CASSKGDNQPQHF.

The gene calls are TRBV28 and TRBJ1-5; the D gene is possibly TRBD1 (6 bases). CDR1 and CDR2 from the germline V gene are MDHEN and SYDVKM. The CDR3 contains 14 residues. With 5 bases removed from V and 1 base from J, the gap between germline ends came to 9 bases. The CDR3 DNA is TGTGCCAGCAGTGCAGGACAGAGCAATCAGCCCCAGCATTTT. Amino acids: CASSAGQSNQPQHF.

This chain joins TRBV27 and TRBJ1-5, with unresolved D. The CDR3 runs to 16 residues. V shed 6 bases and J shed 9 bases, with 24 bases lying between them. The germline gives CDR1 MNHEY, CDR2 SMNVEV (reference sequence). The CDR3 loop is CASSLSDPGWSRPQHF. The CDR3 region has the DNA TGTGCCAGCAGCCTCTCGGACCCGGGGTGGTCAAGGCCCCAGCATTTT.

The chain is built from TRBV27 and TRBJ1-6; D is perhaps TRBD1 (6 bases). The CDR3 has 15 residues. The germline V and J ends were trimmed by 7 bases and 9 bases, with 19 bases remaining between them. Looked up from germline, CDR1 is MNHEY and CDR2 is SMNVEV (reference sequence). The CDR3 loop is CASTRGGVGTSPLHF. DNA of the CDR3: TGTGCCAGCACAAGGGGGGGAGTTGGAACTTCACCCCTCCACTTT.

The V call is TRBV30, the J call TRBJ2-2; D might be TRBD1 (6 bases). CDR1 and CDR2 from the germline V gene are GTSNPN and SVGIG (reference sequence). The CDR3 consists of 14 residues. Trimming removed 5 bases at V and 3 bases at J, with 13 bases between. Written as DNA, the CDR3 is TGTGCCTGGGATCCCGGACAGTACACCGGGGAGCTGTTTTTT. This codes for CAWDPGQYTGELFF. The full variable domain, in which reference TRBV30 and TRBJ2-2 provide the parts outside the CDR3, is SQTIHQWPATLVQPVGSPLSLECTVEGTSNPNLYWYRQAAGRGLQLLFYSVGIGQISSEVPQNLSASRPQDRQFILSSKKLLLSDSGFYLCAWDPGQYTGELFFGEGSRLTVL.

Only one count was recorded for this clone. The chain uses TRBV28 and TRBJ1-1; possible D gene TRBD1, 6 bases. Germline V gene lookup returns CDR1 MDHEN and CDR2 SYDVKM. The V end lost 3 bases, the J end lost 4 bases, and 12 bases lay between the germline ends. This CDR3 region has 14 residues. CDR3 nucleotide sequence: TGTGCCAGCAGTTTGTTACAGGGATTCACTGAAGCTTTCTTT. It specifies CASSLLQGFTEAFF.

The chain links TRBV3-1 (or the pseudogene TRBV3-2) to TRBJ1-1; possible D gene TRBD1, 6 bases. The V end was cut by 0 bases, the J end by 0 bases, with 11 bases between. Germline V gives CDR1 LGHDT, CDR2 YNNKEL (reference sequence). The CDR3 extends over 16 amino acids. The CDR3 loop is CASSQDPPGVNTEAFF. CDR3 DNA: TGTGCCAGCAGCCAAGATCCCCCAGGGGTGAACACTGAAGCTTTCTTT.

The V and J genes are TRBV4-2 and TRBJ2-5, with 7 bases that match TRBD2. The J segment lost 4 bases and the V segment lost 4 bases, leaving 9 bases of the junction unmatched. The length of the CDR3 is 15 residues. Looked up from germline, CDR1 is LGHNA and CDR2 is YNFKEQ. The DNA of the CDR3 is TGTGCCAGCAGCCCCAGTTCGGGGGAGGGAGAGACCCAGTACTTC. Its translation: CASSPSSGEGETQYF.

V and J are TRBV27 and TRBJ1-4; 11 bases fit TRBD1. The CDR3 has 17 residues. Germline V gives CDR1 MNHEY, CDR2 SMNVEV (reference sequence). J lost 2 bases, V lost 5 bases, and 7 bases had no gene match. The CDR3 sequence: CASSLRTGGGTNEKLFF. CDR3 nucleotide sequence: TGTGCCAGCAGTCTCCGGACAGGGGGCGGCACTAATGAAAAACTGTTTTTT.

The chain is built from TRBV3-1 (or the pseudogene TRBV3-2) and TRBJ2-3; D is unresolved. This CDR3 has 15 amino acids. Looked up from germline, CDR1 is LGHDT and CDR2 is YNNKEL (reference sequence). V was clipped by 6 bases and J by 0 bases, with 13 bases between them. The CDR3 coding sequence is TGTGCCAGCAGGCCTCAGGTCTCTAGCACAGATACGCAGTATTTT. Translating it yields CASRPQVSSTDTQYF.